This T cell receptor beta chain was profiled in a study of shared clonotypes between healthy human individuals. The deep-level immunoSEQ assay was used. Libraries were prepared by immunoSEQ multiplex PCR; TCRdb keeps only in-frame clonotypes and omits some of them. The data contain hundreds of thousands of clones, about three quarters of them singletons. In regard to this clone: The target antigen is unknown.

CD4+ cells were split into CD45RA+ naive and CD45RA-negative memory subsets. This CDR3 has 15 amino acids. Trimming pared 2 bases from V and 3 bases from J, leaving 15 bases between. Germline V lookup: CDR1 SGDLS, CDR2 YYNGEE. Study conclusions and caveats: A handful of donors had around 5.2% of their naive CD4 clonotypes in common. In contrast to clonotypes shared by all four donors, non-shared clonotypes had lower generation probabilities.

The TCR comes from a woman aged 25 to 39 in good health. Sequencing input: memory CD4+ T cells sorted from blood. Subset in this sample: CD45RA-negative fraction. The V gene is TRBV9, the J gene TRBJ2-7, with no clear D. The CDR3 spells CASSVSNSGIYEQYF. The CDR3 DNA follows: TGTGCCAGCAGCGTTTCGAACTCTGGGATCTACGAGCAGTACTTC.